This T cell receptor beta chain is drawn from a study of identical twins. V lost 5 bases to trimming and J lost 5 bases; unmatched junction nucleotides: 8. CDR1 and CDR2 (germline): SGHNT, YENEEA. The CDR3 contains 15 residues. A few counts support this clonotype. TCRdb redid the calling of the 5' RACE reads with MiXCR, one entry per CDR3 protein. The sample consists of approximately 190,000 distinct CDR3 sequences, less than 20% of them appearing once. The same sample was also used in a study of T cells expressing NK-cell markers.

Sequenced: CD8+ T cells sorted from blood. The J gene is TRBJ1-1, the V gene TRBV11-3, with 10 bases aligning to TRBD1. This TCR was sampled from a woman younger than 35 in good health. CDR3 loop: CASSPRQGARTEAFF. In DNA, the CDR3 is TGTGCCAGCAGCCCCCGACAGGGGGCGAGAACTGAAGCTTTCTTT.